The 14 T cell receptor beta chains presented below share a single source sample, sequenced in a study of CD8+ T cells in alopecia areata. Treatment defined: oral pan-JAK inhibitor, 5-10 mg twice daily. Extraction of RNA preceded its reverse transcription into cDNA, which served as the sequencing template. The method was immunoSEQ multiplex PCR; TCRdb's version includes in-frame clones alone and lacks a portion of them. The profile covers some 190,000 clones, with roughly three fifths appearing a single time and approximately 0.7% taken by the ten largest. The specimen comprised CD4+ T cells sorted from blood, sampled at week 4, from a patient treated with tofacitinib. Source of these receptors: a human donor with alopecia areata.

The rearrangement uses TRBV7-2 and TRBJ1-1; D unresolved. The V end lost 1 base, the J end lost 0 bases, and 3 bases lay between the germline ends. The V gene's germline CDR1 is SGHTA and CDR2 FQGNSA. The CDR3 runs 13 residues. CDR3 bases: TGTGCCAGCAGCTTAGTGCTGAACACTGAAGCTTTCTTT. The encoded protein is CASSLVLNTEAFF.

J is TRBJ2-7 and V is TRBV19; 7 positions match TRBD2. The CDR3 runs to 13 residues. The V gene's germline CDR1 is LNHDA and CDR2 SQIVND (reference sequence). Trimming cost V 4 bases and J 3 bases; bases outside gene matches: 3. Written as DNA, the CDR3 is TGTGCCAGTAGTAGAGTAGCGGGCTACGAGCAGTACTTC. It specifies CASSRVAGYEQYF.

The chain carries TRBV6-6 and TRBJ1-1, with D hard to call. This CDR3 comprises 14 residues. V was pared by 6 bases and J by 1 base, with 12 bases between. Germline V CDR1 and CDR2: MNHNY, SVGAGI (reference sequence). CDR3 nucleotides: TGTGCCAGCAGCCAAAGGACGGCGAACACTGAAGCTTTCTTT. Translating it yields CASSQRTANTEAFF.

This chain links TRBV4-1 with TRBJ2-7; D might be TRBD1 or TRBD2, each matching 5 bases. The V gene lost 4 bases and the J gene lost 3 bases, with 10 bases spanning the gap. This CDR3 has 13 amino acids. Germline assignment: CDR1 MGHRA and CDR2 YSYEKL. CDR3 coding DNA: TGCGCCAGCAGCCCACGGGGCAACTACGAGCAGTACTTC. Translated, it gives CASSPRGNYEQYF.

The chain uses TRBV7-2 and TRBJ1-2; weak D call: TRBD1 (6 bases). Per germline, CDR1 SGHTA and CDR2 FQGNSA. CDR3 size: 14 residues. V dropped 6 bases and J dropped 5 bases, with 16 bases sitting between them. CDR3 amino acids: CASSYKGQNYGYTF. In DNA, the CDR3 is TGTGCCAGCAGTTATAAAGGACAGAATTATGGCTACACCTTC.

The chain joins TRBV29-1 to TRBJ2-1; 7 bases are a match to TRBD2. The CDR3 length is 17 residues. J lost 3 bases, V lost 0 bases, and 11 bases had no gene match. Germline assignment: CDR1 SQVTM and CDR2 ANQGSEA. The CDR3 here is CSVEEGRTGGFYNEQFF. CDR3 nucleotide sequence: TGCAGCGTTGAAGAAGGACGGACGGGAGGCTTCTACAATGAGCAGTTCTTC.

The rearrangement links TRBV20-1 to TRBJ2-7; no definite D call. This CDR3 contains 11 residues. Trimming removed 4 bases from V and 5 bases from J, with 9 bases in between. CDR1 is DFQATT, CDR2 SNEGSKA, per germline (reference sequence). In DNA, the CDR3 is TGCAGTGCTATTCGTCGCGACGAGCAGTACTTC. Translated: CSAIRRDEQYF.

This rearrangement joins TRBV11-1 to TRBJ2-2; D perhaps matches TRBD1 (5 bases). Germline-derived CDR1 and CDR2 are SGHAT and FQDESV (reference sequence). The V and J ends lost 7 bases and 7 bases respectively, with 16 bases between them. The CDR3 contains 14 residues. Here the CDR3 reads CASKGSRGNGELFF. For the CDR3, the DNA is TGTGCCAGCAAAGGATCTAGGGGCAACGGGGAGCTGTTTTTT. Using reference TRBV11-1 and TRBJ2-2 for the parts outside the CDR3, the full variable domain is EAEVAQSPRYKITEKSQAVAFWCDPISGHATLYWYRQILGQGPELLVQFQDESVVDDSQLPKDRFSAERLKGVDSTLKIQPAELGDSAMYLCASKGSRGNGELFFGEGSRLTVL.

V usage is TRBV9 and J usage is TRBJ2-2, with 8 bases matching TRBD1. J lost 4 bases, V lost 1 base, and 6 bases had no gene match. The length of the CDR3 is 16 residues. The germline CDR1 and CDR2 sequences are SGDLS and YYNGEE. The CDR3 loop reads CASSVSLTGATGELFF. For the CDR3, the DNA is TGTGCCAGCAGCGTATCACTGACAGGGGCCACCGGGGAGCTGTTTTTT.

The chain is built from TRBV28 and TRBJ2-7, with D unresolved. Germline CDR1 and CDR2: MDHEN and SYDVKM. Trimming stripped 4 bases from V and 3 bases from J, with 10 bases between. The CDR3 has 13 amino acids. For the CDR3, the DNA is TGTGCCAGCAGTTCGCCTGACGGCTACGAGCAGTACTTC. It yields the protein CASSSPDGYEQYF.

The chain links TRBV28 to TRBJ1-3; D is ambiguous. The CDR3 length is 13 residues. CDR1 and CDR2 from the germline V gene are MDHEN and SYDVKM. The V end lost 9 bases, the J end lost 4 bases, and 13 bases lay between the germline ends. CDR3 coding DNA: TGTGCCAGTTACTCAAAGGTCGGAAACACCATATATTTT. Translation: CASYSKVGNTIYF.

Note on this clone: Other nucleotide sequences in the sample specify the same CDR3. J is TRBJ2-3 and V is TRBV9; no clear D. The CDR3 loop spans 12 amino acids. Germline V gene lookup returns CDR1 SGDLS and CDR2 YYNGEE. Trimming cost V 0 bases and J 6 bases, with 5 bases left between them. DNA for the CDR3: TGTGCCAGCAGCGTAGCTGGGGATACGCAGTATTTT. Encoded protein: CASSVAGDTQYF. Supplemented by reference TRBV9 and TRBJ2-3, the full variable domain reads DSGVTQTPKHLITATGQRVTLRCSPRSGDLSVYWYQQSLDQGLQFLIQYYNGEERAKGNILERFSAQQFPDLHSELNLSSLELGDSALYFCASSVAGDTQYFGPGTRLTVL.

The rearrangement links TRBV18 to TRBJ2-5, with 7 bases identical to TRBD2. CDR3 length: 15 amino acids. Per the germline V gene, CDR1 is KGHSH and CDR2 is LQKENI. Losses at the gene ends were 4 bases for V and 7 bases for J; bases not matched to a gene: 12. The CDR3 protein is CASSLQAGYVGTQYF. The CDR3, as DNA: TGTGCCAGCTCACTCCAAGCGGGGTACGTGGGGACCCAGTACTTC. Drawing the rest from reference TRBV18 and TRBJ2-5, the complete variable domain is NAGVMQNPRHLVRRRGQEARLRCSPMKGHSHVYWYRQLPEEGLKFMVYLQKENIIDESGMPKERFSAEFPKEGPSILRIQQVVRGDSAAYFCASSLQAGYVGTQYFGPGTRLLVL.

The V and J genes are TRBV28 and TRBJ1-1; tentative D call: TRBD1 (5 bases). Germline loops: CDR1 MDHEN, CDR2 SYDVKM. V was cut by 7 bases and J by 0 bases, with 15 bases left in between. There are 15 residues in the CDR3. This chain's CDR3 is CASNPTTDMNTEAFF. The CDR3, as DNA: TGTGCCAGCAACCCCACGACGGACATGAACACTGAAGCTTTCTTT.